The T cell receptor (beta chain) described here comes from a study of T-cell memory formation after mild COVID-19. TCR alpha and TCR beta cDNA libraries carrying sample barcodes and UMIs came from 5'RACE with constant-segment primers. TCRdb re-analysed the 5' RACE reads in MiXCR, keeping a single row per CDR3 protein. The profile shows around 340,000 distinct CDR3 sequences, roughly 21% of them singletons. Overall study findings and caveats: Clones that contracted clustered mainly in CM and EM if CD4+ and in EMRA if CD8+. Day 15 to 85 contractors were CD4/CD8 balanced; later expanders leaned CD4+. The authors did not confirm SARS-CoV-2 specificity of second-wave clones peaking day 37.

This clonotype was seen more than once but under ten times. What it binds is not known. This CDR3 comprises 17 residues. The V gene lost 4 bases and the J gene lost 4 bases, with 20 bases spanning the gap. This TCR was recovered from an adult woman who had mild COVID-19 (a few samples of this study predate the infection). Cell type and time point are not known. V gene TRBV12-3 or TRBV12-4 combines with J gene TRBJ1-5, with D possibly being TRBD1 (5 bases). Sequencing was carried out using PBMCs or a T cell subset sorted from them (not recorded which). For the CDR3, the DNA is TGTGCCAGCAGTTACGGTGCCGGGACGGGGAAGAATCAGCCCCAGCATTTT. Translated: CASSYGAGTGKNQPQHF.